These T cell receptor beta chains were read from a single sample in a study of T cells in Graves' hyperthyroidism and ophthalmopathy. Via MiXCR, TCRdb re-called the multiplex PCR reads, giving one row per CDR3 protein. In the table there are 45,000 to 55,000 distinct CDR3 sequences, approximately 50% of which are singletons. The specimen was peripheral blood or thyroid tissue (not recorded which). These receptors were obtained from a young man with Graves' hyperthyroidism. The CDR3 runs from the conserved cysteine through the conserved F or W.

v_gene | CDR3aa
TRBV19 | CASSISTGYEQYF
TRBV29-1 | CSVGWQVAYEQYF
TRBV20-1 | CSASAVQETQYF
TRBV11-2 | CASSLGLSGAFNEKLFF
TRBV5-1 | CASSLDGTSYEQYF
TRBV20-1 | CSVVGLQGYEQYF
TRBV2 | CASSEWTGWANYGYTF
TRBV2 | CASRRDSQGEAFF
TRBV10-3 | CAISESVARQETQYF
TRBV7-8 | CASSFGVGRSNQPQHF
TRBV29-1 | CSVRPGTSGSTSSYEQYF
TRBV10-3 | CAISKDRVQPQHF
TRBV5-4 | CASSFGPRGDTQYF
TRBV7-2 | CASSRAKPQETQYF
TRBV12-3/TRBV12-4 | CASRRGHEQYF
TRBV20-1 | CSARVPYAYEQYF
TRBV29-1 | CSVGQGNGGYTF
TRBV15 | CATSRVGPTGFLQYF
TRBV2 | CASKPGGPGLASPYSNQPQHF
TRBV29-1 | CSVRPGTSGGQGQPQYF
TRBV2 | CASSGGQGASYEQYF
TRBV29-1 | CSVLSRTLNYGYTF
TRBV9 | CASSAYDRGPNTEAFF
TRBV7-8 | CASSISLALDEQYF
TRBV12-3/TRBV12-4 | CASSERTGGTEAFF
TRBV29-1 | CSVESPVRVSYNEQFF
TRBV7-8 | CASSLGTARQYF
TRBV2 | CASSKGDGHTEAFF
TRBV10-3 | CAISAPSGVIGELFF
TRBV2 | CASSATGTVSYGYTF
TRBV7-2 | CASSVGTVKETQYF
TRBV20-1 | CSALRGRGPYEQYF
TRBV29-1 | CSVDISGTAMTEAFF
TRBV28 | CASEEGGRITEAFF
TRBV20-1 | CSARMGRGETQYF
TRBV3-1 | CASSQGQGARDTQYF
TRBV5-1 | CASSLVQGANSGNTIYF
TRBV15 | CATSRDRSWSYEQYF
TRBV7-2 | CASSPLDRGETQYF
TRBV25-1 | CASSEFPGTANEKLFF
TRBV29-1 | CSVTRGVYEQYF
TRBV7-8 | CASSRTGTTDTQYF
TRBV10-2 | CASSRGEQETQYF
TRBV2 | CASIGGATNNSPLHF
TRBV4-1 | CASSQEGSHRSYTF
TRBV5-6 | CASSLGSTYTGELFF
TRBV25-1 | CASSDRTDSPLHF
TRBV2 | CARRSGGHGYTF
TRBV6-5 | CASSSPRDPQETQYF
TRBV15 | CATGRGFQETQYF
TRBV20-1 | CSGLLTYEQYF
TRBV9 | CASSVGTGGFNTGELFF
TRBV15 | CATSRRENTGELFF
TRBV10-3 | CAIKVAGGSGQPQHF
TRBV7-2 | CASHPSGSSYEQYF